This TCR beta chain originates from a study of T cell changes during pregnancy in multiple sclerosis. The method was immunoSEQ multiplex PCR; TCRdb's version includes in-frame clones alone and lacks a portion of them. Among approximately 48,000 clones listed, approximately 94% were seen once. The germline V gene encodes CDR1 SGHTA and CDR2 FQGNSA. The V gene lost 5 bases and the J gene lost 6 bases, with 19 bases spanning the gap. The CDR3 consists of 15 residues. The sample consisted of CD4+ T cells from peripheral blood mononuclear cells, taken in the second trimester of pregnancy. V is TRBV7-2 and J is TRBJ1-2, with unresolved D. This sequence was found in a female donor with multiple sclerosis, enrolled in a pregnancy study. The DNA for the CDR3 is TGTGCCAGCAGCCCCGGAGGCGGGTTTCGAGATGGCTACACCTTC. Residues: CASSPGGGFRDGYTF.